The next 30 T cell receptor beta chains were all read from a single sample in a study of cytomegalovirus exposure and HLA in healthy donors. PCR amplification relied on 60 Vbeta primers (plus 13 Jbeta primers). Clones were read by immunoSEQ multiplex PCR, and TCRdb kept only the in-frame ones, dropping some. This repertoire shows about 130,000 clones, 65% to 75% found once; its top ten account for around 6.6%. Sequenced material: PBMCs. These receptors originate from a man aged 35-49 years in good health and CMV-seropositive.

CDR3 coding DNA: TGTGCCAGCAGCTTTCGTAATTCACCCCTCCACTTT. Translation: CASSFRNSPLHF. J is TRBJ1-6 and V is TRBV5-8; D unresolved. V lost 2 bases to trimming and J lost 6 bases, with 3 bases between them. This CDR3 comprises 12 residues. Germline values: CDR1 SGHTS, CDR2 YDEGEE. The full variable domain, rest sourced from reference TRBV5-8 and TRBJ1-6, is EAGVTQSPTHLIKTRGQQATLRCSPISGHTSVYWYQQALGLGLQFLLWYDEGEERNRGNFPPRFSGRQFPNYSSELNVNALELEDSALYLCASSFRNSPLHFGNGTRLTVT.

This clone occurred a few times. The chain employs TRBV2 and TRBJ1-1; D is unresolved. The CDR3 totals 14 residues. V lost 1 base and J 1 base, leaving 7 bases between the germline ends. Germline values: CDR1 SNHLY, CDR2 FYNNEI. The CDR3 loop reads CASSEEMRNTEAFF. The CDR3 bases are TGTGCCAGCAGTGAAGAAATGAGGAACACTGAAGCTTTCTTT.

This clone was seen a single time. This sequence joins TRBV6-6 and TRBJ2-3; possible D gene TRBD1, 6 bases. Deletions cut 0 bases from V and 2 bases from J, with 12 bases between. The CDR3 extends over 16 amino acids. CDR1 and CDR2 (germline): MNHNY, SVGAGI (reference sequence). CDR3 bases: TGTGCCAGCAGTTACTCGTCCGGGACAACCACAGATACGCAGTATTTT. Translated, it gives CASSYSSGTTTDTQYF.

The chain links TRBV4-2 to TRBJ1-4, with 8 bases identical to TRBD1. The CDR3 extends over 16 amino acids. The junction had 3 bases not matched to a gene; V was cut back by 3 bases and J by 0 bases. Germline V gives CDR1 LGHNA, CDR2 YNFKEQ. The CDR3, as DNA: TGTGCCAGCAGCCAGCCGGACAGGGCAACTAATGAAAAACTGTTTTTT. Protein: CASSQPDRATNEKLFF.

The chain is built from TRBV27 and TRBJ2-1; maybe TRBD2 (6 bases). The CDR3 consists of 14 residues. Germline V CDR1 and CDR2: MNHEY, SMNVEV (reference sequence). V lost 2 bases and J lost 4, with 9 bases in between. The CDR3 is CASSLAGMYNEQFF. The CDR3 nucleotides are TGTGCCAGCAGTTTAGCGGGAATGTACAATGAGCAGTTCTTC.

The chain combines TRBV19 with TRBJ1-1; the D gene is possibly TRBD1 (5 bases). The CDR3 covers 14 residues. V shed 4 bases and J shed 5 bases, with 14 bases lying between them. Germline CDR1 LNHDA, CDR2 SQIVND (reference sequence). CDR3 protein: CASSKDIVGTEAFF. For the CDR3, the DNA is TGTGCCAGTAGTAAGGACATCGTGGGAACTGAAGCTTTCTTT.

V gene TRBV7-2 combines with J gene TRBJ1-2; tentatively, D is TRBD1 (6 bases). This CDR3 has 13 amino acids. Germline CDR1 is SGHTA and CDR2 is FQGNSA. Trimming left V 2 bases short and J 7 bases short, with 11 bases between. Here the CDR3 reads CASSLRAGAGYTF. The DNA for the CDR3 is TGTGCCAGCAGCTTACGAGCGGGGGCTGGCTACACCTTC.

The chain joins TRBV6-5 to TRBJ1-4, with D perhaps matching TRBD1 (5 bases). Trimming left V 0 bases short and J 3 bases short, with 11 bases between. The CDR3 has 16 amino acids. In germline, CDR1 is MNHEY, CDR2 SVGAGI. The CDR3 region has the DNA TGTGCCAGCAGTTACTCGTTTCAGGGTTCTAATGAAAAACTGTTTTTT. It yields the protein CASSYSFQGSNEKLFF.

The rearrangement joins TRBV7-2 to TRBJ2-7, with 7 nucleotides matching TRBD1. The CDR3 extends over 15 amino acids. Trimming cost V 5 bases and J 2 bases; bases outside gene matches: 9. CDR1 and CDR2 from the germline V gene are SGHTA and FQGNSA. This CDR3 is CASSRDRDRTYEQYF. The DNA of the CDR3 is TGTGCCAGCAGCCGAGACAGGGACCGCACCTACGAGCAGTACTTC.

The chain uses TRBV5-4 and TRBJ2-5, with unresolved D. Germline CDR1 SGHNT, CDR2 YYREEE (reference sequence). This CDR3 comprises 12 residues. The germline V and J ends were trimmed by 3 bases and 2 bases, with 5 bases remaining between them. For the CDR3, the DNA is TGTGCCAGCAGCTGGCCGCAAGAGACCCAGTACTTC. It specifies CASSWPQETQYF.

V is TRBV5-1 and J is TRBJ1-1; D is unresolved. V lost 4 bases to trimming and J lost 6 bases, with 19 bases between them. CDR3 length equals 15 residues. CDR1 is SGHRS and CDR2 is YFSETQ in the germline V gene. The CDR3: CASSRGAETRAEAFF. The DNA of the CDR3 is TGCGCCAGCAGCCGAGGCGCGGAAACTAGAGCTGAAGCTTTCTTT.

The J gene is TRBJ2-7, the V gene TRBV10-1; 10 bases align to TRBD1. The CDR3 loop spans 15 amino acids. CDR1 and CDR2 (germline): WNHNN, SYGVQD (reference sequence). V lost 3 bases to trimming and J lost 4 bases; unmatched junction nucleotides: 6. CDR3 protein: CASSDIGTGDYEQYF. CDR3 DNA sequence: TGCGCCAGCAGTGATATCGGGACAGGGGATTACGAGCAGTACTTC.

The chain is built from TRBV10-3 and TRBJ1-3; D perhaps matches TRBD1 (5 bases). In germline, CDR1 is ENHRY, CDR2 SYGVKD. The CDR3 is made up of 16 amino acids. V lost 0 bases, J lost 3 bases, and 12 bases lay in between. The CDR3 loop reads CAISESRSGRGNTIYF. The CDR3 DNA reads as TGTGCCATCAGTGAGTCTCGGTCAGGGCGTGGAAACACCATATATTTT.

This chain joins TRBV21-1 and TRBJ2-7; the DNA was not used to check the table's D call, TRBD2. TRBV21-1 is given as a pseudogene. This CDR3 has 16 amino acids. Here the CDR3 DNA reads TGTGCCAGCAGGAAAGGGGGGTTAGCGGGAGTCTACGAGCAGTACTTC. Amino acids: CASRKGGLAGVYEQYF.

The chain is built from TRBV5-8 and TRBJ2-7; tentative D call: TRBD2 (5 bases). V shed 4 bases and J shed 5 bases, with 7 bases lying between them. This CDR3 contains 11 residues. Germline loops: CDR1 SGHTS, CDR2 YDEGEE. The CDR3 region is CASSLRDEQYF. DNA of the CDR3: TGTGCCAGCAGCCTGCGGGACGAGCAGTACTTC.

The V and J genes are TRBV30 and TRBJ2-7; TRBD2 matches 11 bases. The V segment lost 5 bases and the J segment 4 bases; nucleotides outside the gene matches: 4. Germline V gene lookup returns CDR1 GTSNPN and CDR2 SVGIG (reference sequence). The CDR3 loop spans 13 amino acids. Here the CDR3 reads CAWAGTSGYEQYF. The CDR3 bases are TGTGCCTGGGCCGGGACTAGCGGTTACGAGCAGTACTTC.

V gene TRBV6-4 combines with J gene TRBJ2-7, with 8 bases lining up with TRBD1. Germline CDR1 is MRHNA and CDR2 is SNTAGT. The ends lost 2 bases at V and 3 bases at J; junction bases unmatched: 15. The CDR3 contains 18 residues. CDR3 DNA: TGTGCCAGCAGTGACCCGGAGACAGGGGACAGGCGGGGCTACGAGCAGTACTTC. Amino acids: CASSDPETGDRRGYEQYF.

The rearrangement uses TRBV7-8 and TRBJ2-1, with D possibly TRBD1 on 7 matching bases. The CDR3 has 16 amino acids. V lost 2 bases to trimming and J lost 6 bases, with 17 bases between them. CDR1 is SGHVS, CDR2 FQNEAQ, per germline. The CDR3 loop is CASSLWRGRESNEQFF. The CDR3 nucleotides read TGTGCCAGCAGCTTATGGAGGGGGCGCGAATCCAATGAGCAGTTCTTC.

This clone was counted between two and nine times. J is TRBJ2-5 and V is TRBV19; TRBD2 matches 10 bases. This CDR3 is built from 15 residues. The germline V gene encodes CDR1 LNHDA and CDR2 SQIVND (reference sequence). Trimming removed 2 bases from V and 5 bases from J; junction bases left unmatched: 5. CDR3 in DNA: TGTGCCAGTAGTATATCCAGCGGGGGGGCTGAGACCCAGTACTTC. Amino acids: CASSISSGGAETQYF.

Only one count was recorded for this clone. DNA of the CDR3: TGTGCCAGTAGTATACTACGGGGAGCCGGGGAGCTGTTTTTT. This translates into CASSILRGAGELFF. V usage is TRBV19 and J usage is TRBJ2-2; a weak D match, TRBD2 (5 bases). The CDR3 has 14 amino acids. The germline V gene encodes CDR1 LNHDA and CDR2 SQIVND (reference sequence). V shed 2 bases and J shed 6 bases, with 10 bases lying between them. The complete variable domain, with remaining parts taken from reference TRBV19 and TRBJ2-2, reads DGGITQSPKYLFRKEGQNVTLSCEQNLNHDAMYWYRQDPGQGLRLIYYSQIVNDFQKGDIAEGYSVSREKKESFPLTVTSAQKNPTAFYLCASSILRGAGELFFGEGSRLTVL.

In regard to this clone: The junction differs from germline at one of its ends, possibly a read error. CDR3 DNA: TGTGCCAGCAGTGAAGAGGGGGGGTCCGCCTTC. The encoded protein is CASSEEGGSAF. This sequence joins TRBV6-1 and TRBJ1-2; a weak D match, TRBD1 (6 bases). This CDR3 comprises 11 residues. Per germline, CDR1 MNHNS and CDR2 SASEGT.

The chain uses TRBV7-2 and TRBJ1-3, with a weak D call TRBD1 (6 bases). The CDR3 spans 15 residues. The V end lost 7 bases, the J end lost 4 bases, and 17 bases lay between the germline ends. The V gene's germline CDR1 is SGHTA and CDR2 FQGNSA. The CDR3 loop reads CASTQGFDRGNTIYF. The CDR3 coding sequence is TGTGCCAGCACCCAAGGATTCGACAGGGGAAACACCATATATTTT.

The chain has TRBV18 and TRBJ1-1; D might be TRBD1 (6 bases). V was clipped by 3 bases and J by 6 bases, with 23 bases between them. Per germline, CDR1 KGHSH and CDR2 LQKENI. The CDR3 consists of 17 residues. The CDR3 coding sequence is TGTGCCAGCTCACCTCTCCCCACAGGGATTATCGGGGCTGAAGCTTTCTTT. Encoded protein: CASSPLPTGIIGAEAFF. Full variable domain (missing parts from reference TRBV18 and TRBJ1-1): NAGVMQNPRHLVRRRGQEARLRCSPMKGHSHVYWYRQLPEEGLKFMVYLQKENIIDESGMPKERFSAEFPKEGPSILRIQQVVRGDSAAYFCASSPLPTGIIGAEAFFGQGTRLTVV.

The rearrangement joins TRBV29-1 to TRBJ1-1; D uncertain. V dropped 4 bases and J dropped 1 base, with 10 bases sitting between them. This CDR3 region has 13 residues. Germline CDR1 and CDR2: SQVTM and ANQGSEA. The CDR3 spells CSVVITGNTEAFF. The CDR3, as DNA: TGCAGCGTTGTAATAACGGGGAACACTGAAGCTTTCTTT.

The chain links TRBV7-2 to TRBJ1-4; 7 nucleotides align to TRBD1. From germline, CDR1 is SGHTA and CDR2 FQGNSA. V shed 0 bases, J shed 7 bases, and the junction held 2 bases outside the gene matches. This CDR3 is built from 14 residues. DNA for the CDR3: TGTGCCAGCAGCTTAGCAGGGGGCTCTGAAAAACTGTTTTTT. This sequence encodes CASSLAGGSEKLFF.

V and J are TRBV5-4 and TRBJ2-1; 12 bases fit TRBD2. Germline CDR1 is SGHNT and CDR2 is YYREEE (reference sequence). The CDR3 loop spans 17 amino acids. Losses at the gene ends were 2 bases for V and 1 base for J; bases not matched to a gene: 4. CDR3 bases: TGTGCCAGCAGCTTAGGGACTAGCGGGCCATCCTACAATGAGCAGTTCTTC. Protein sequence: CASSLGTSGPSYNEQFF.

The chain joins TRBV6-1 to TRBJ1-3; 8 bases map to TRBD1. In germline, CDR1 is MNHNS, CDR2 SASEGT. The J segment lost 2 bases and the V segment lost 6 bases, leaving 3 bases of the junction unmatched. The CDR3 loop spans 14 amino acids. CDR3 bases: TGTGCCAGCAGAATCAGGGGGCCTGGAAACACCATATATTTT. Residues: CASRIRGPGNTIYF.

The V gene is TRBV19, the J gene TRBJ2-7; TRBD1 aligns across 7 bases. V was pared by 6 bases and J by 5 bases, with 7 bases of the junction left unmatched. This CDR3 region has 13 residues. Per germline, CDR1 LNHDA and CDR2 SQIVND (reference sequence). The CDR3 sequence: CASSATGYNEQYF. The CDR3 DNA sequence: TGTGCCAGTAGCGCGACAGGGTACAACGAGCAGTACTTC.

This clone was observed a few times. The chain employs TRBV5-1 and TRBJ2-3, with 10 positions matching TRBD2. The CDR3 loop spans 15 amino acids. V dropped 4 bases and J dropped 1; count of bases not matched to a gene: 3. Germline lookup yields CDR1 SGHRS and CDR2 YFSETQ. The DNA for the CDR3 is TGCGCCAGCAGCCCCGGACTAGCGGGCACAGATACGCAGTATTTT. The encoded protein is CASSPGLAGTDTQYF. The whole variable domain, filled in from reference TRBV5-1 and TRBJ2-3, reads KAGVTQTPRYLIKTRGQQVTLSCSPISGHRSVSWYQQTPGQGLQFLFEYFSETQRNKGNFPGRFSGRQFSNSRSEMNVSTLELGDSALYLCASSPGLAGTDTQYFGPGTRLTVL.

The chain recombines TRBV18 with TRBJ2-2, with D hard to call. Germline V gene data show CDR1 as KGHSH and CDR2 as LQKENI. The V gene lost 5 bases and the J gene lost 0 bases, with 7 bases spanning the gap. The CDR3 covers 14 residues. The CDR3 protein is CASSTVSNTGELFF. For the CDR3, the DNA is TGTGCCAGCTCAACGGTTTCGAACACCGGGGAGCTGTTTTTT. The full variable domain, completed using reference TRBV18 and TRBJ2-2, is NAGVMQNPRHLVRRRGQEARLRCSPMKGHSHVYWYRQLPEEGLKFMVYLQKENIIDESGMPKERFSAEFPKEGPSILRIQQVVRGDSAAYFCASSTVSNTGELFFGEGSRLTVL.